This TCR beta chain came from a study of T cell responses to AZD1222 COVID-19 vaccine. Study-level results: An increase in Spike-specific TCR breadth and depth was observed after two AZD1222 doses. Seropositive at baseline were only six or seven AZD1222 recipients. A mostly white British donor set with more females was recruited, and clonal diversity was possibly underestimated.

Concerning this clone: What it binds is not known.

The method was immunoSEQ multiplex PCR; TCRdb's version includes in-frame clones alone and lacks a portion of them. This sample yields tens of thousands of clones, of which around 80% are seen a single time; roughly 4.9% belongs to the top ten. CDR3 length equals 13 residues. The V end lost 1 base, the J end lost 5 bases, and 6 bases lay between the germline ends. This clonotype was obtained from an adult who received the AZD1222 COVID-19 vaccine. The sample here was peripheral blood, taken 28 days after the second AZD1222 dose. The rearrangement uses TRBV12-3 or TRBV12-4 and TRBJ1-5; no reliable D call. The CDR3: CASSLGSDQPQHF. The CDR3 DNA reads as TGTGCCAGCAGTTTAGGCTCCGATCAGCCCCAGCATTTT.